The clone carrying this TCR beta chain counts as medium-sized (0.01 to 0.1%). Antigen unknown. The CDR3 length is 17 residues. CDR1 is MGHRA, CDR2 YSYEKL, per germline. Deletions cut 0 bases from V and 0 bases from J, with 13 bases between. This entry is derived from a study of vaccination and CD4 T cells after COVID-19. Study as a whole: Two Hispanic individuals were among six male and four female convalescent patients. Timing of post-vaccine sample collection was a median about 79 days after dose two, with a range of 14 to 241.

Researchers used the Oncomine TCR Beta short-read assay to sequence DNA from cultured CD4+ T cells. CD4+ T cells were cultured, and genomic DNA was extracted from them. TCRdb passed the PCR reads through MiXCR, listing each CDR3 protein once. Seen here are fewer than 6,000 distinct CDR3 sequences, 21% observed once, and the top ten hold 20% to 25%. Treatment specified: 10-day PBMC culture with coronavirus spike peptide pools or control peptides (ViraFEST assay). US Alpha, Beta and Delta variants postdated the positive PCR dates, which ran from March to December 2020. This rearrangement joins TRBV4-1 to TRBJ2-3; D perhaps matches TRBD2 (6 bases). This TCR came from a human donor who had recovered from COVID-19. Sequencing was done on a sample of CD4+ T cells from blood, cultured in vitro. The CDR3 bases are TGCGCCAGCAGCCAAGATTTGGGGACTTATAGCACAGATACGCAGTATTTT. Translation gives CASSQDLGTYSTDTQYF.